This TCR beta chain was captured by sequencing in a study of blood T cells in healthy people across ages. Overall study findings and caveats: A greater number of naive CD4+ cells and higher diversity distinguished long-lived donors from aged donors.

The authors ran a second PCR of roughly 6 to 12 cycles using a sample-barcoded 5' primer and a J-beta primer mix. From the 5' RACE reads, TCRdb called clonotypes with MiXCR, one entry per CDR3 protein. The data contain 800,000 or so distinct CDR3 sequences, approximately 25% of them singletons. Sample donors were healthy Caucasian individuals that came from Russia, aged roughly 6 to 95. In the case of this clonotype: The antigen remains unidentified.

This same sample was also taken into another study, of T cells of mothers and their children. This second study says: Related and unrelated pairs show similar thymic shaping of TCR recombination output.

The sequenced sample was blood. This receptor was taken from a boy between 10 and 17 years old in good health.

CDR3 DNA: TGTGCCAGCAGCTTGGGGGAAGGAGGGATGGAGACCCAGTACTTC. This translates into CASSLGEGGMETQYF. The chain joins TRBV7-3 to TRBJ2-5; a possible D gene is TRBD2 (6 bases). The CDR3 is 15 residues long. Germline CDR1 reads SGHTA; CDR2 reads FQGTGA. V was shortened by 3 bases and J by 5 bases, with 16 bases between the two germline ends.